This T cell receptor beta chain was documented in a study of T cells after yellow fever vaccination. For TCR, cDNA came from 5'RACE template switching, which added a universal primer site and UMIs. Via MiXCR, TCRdb re-called the 5' RACE reads, giving one row per CDR3 protein. The repertoire holds approximately 150,000 distinct CDR3 sequences, over 7% seen once, with roughly 40% in the top ten. This clonotype has only a few counts. V gave up 4 bases and J gave up 3 bases, with 16 bases separating them. The germline V gene encodes CDR1 SGHDN and CDR2 FVKESK. This CDR3 region has 15 residues. The clonotype was recovered from a man younger than 30 who received the YFV17D yellow fever vaccine. The chain recombines TRBV14 with TRBJ2-7; unclear D gene. This material consisted of CD8+ T cells sorted from PBMCs, taken 45 days after the yellow fever booster vaccination. CDR3 in amino acids: CASSLLMGSRYEQYF. CDR3 DNA sequence: TGTGCCAGCAGCCTCCTAATGGGTTCCCGCTACGAGCAGTACTTC.